A single sample is the source of the 5 T cell receptor beta chains below, sequenced in a study of blood T cell repertoires in COVID-19. The repertoire was sequenced with immunoSEQ multiplex PCR; TCRdb's copy has only in-frame clones and lacks some. Altogether about 220,000 clones are present, around 82% being singletons, with the ten largest covering 2% to 3%. Sequencing was performed on peripheral blood. Receptors originate from a woman between 40 and 55 years old with active or convalescent COVID-19.

V is TRBV11-2 and J is TRBJ2-5, with a possible D match to TRBD2 (5 bases). Trimming left V 1 base short and J 6 bases short, with 15 bases between. Germline CDR1 reads SGHAT; CDR2 reads FQNNGV. The CDR3 runs 15 residues. In DNA form, the CDR3 reads TGTGCCAGCAGCTTAGCGGTCGGGGTGGAACAGACCCAGTACTTC. Encoded protein: CASSLAVGVEQTQYF.

The chain has TRBV30 and TRBJ2-7; 8 nucleotides align to TRBD2. Trimming cost V 2 bases and J 4 bases; bases outside gene matches: 13. Germline values: CDR1 GTSNPN, CDR2 SVGIG (reference sequence). CDR3 length: 16 amino acids. CDR3 bases: TGTGCCTGGAGTTCCTGGGAAGCGGGAGTTTTTTACGAGCAGTACTTC. It codes for CAWSSWEAGVFYEQYF.

The chain couples TRBV5-4 to TRBJ2-3; the D gene is possibly TRBD1 (5 bases). The CDR3 covers 15 residues. The ends were cut back, 1 base at V and 2 bases at J, with 11 bases in the middle. Per the germline V gene, CDR1 is SGHNT and CDR2 is YYREEE (reference sequence). In DNA, the CDR3 is TGTGCCAGCAGCTTGACGAGACAGCTCACAGATACGCAGTATTTT. It yields the protein CASSLTRQLTDTQYF.

The J gene is TRBJ1-4, the V gene TRBV28; TRBD1 agrees at 7 bases. From germline, CDR1 is MDHEN and CDR2 SYDVKM. CDR3 length: 14 amino acids. J was trimmed by 3 bases and V by 7 bases; bases with no gene match: 5. The CDR3 region is CASNPGGSNEKLFF. CDR3 nucleotides: TGTGCCAGCAACCCAGGGGGATCTAATGAAAAACTGTTTTTT.

This clone came up many times. Other DNA variants within this sample encode the same CDR3. The rearrangement links TRBV5-5 to TRBJ2-3; 10 bases are shared with TRBD1. Germline CDR1 is SGHKS and CDR2 is YYEKEE (reference sequence). The V gene end was trimmed by 4 bases and the J gene end by 3 bases; junction bases not matched to a gene: 2. The CDR3 consists of 14 residues. The DNA for the CDR3 is TGTGCCAGCAGCCGGACAGGGGGAACAGATACGCAGTATTTT. This translates into CASSRTGGTDTQYF.